This TCR beta chain stems from a study of blood T cells in healthy people across ages. With a J-beta primer mix and a sample-barcoded 5' primer, a second PCR ran 7 to 11 cycles. A single record per CDR3 protein comes from TCRdb applying MiXCR to the 5' RACE reads. Counted here are about 750,000 distinct CDR3 sequences, about 55% occurring once; the ten biggest clones make up approximately 40%. The CDR3 contains 14 residues. V trimming: 10 bases; J trimming: 9 bases; junction bases outside the gene matches: 6. The V gene's germline CDR1 is MNHEY and CDR2 SMNVEV (reference sequence). The chain recombines TRBV27 with TRBJ2-1, with TRBD2 matching over 16 bases. Sequencing used blood. The sequence was obtained from an elderly man in good health. The CDR3 protein is CATKGLAGGGEQFF. CDR3 DNA sequence: TGTGCCACCAAGGGACTAGCGGGGGGGGGTGAGCAGTTCTTC.